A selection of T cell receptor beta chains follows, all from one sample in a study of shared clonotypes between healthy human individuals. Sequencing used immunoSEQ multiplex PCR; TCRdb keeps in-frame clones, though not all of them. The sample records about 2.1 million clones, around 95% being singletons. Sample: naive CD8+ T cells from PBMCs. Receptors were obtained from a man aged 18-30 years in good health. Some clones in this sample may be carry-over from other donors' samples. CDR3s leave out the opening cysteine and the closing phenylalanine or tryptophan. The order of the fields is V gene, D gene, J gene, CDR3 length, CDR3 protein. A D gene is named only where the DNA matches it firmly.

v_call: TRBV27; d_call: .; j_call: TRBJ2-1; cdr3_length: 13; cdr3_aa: ASRGRESSYNEQF
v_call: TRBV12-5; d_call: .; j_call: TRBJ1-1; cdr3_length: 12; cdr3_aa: ASGLGGSGTEAF
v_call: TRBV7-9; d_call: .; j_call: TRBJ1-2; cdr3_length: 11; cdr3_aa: ASSFLDPYGYT
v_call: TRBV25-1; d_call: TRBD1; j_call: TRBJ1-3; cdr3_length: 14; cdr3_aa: ASSEYRDRGRGTIY
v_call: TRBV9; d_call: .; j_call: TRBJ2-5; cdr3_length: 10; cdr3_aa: ASSVVEETQY
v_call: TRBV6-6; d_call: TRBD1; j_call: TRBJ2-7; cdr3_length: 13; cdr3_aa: ASTVGQGGSLEQY
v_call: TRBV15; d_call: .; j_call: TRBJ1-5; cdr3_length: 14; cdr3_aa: ATSSRVLPSNQPQH
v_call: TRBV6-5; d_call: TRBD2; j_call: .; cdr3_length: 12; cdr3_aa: ASSYTSGSDEQY
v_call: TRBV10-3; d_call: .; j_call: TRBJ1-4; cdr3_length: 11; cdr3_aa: AIKDRMSEKLF
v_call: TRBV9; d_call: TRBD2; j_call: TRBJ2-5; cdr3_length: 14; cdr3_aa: ASSAGGLAGGETQY
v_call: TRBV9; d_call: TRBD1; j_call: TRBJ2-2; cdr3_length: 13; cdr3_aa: ASRSGTGNTGELF
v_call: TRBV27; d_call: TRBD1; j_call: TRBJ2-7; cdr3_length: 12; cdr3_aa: ASSSQGAMGEQY
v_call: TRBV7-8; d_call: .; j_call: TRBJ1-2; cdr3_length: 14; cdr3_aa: ASSLEWAGVGYGYT
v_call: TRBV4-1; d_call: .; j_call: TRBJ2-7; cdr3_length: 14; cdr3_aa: ASSQAVVQSMTEQY
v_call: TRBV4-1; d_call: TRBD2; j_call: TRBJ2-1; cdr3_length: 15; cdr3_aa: ASSHVPGTSGYNEQF
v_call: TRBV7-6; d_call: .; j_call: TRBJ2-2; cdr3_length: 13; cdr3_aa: ASSQGGANTGELF
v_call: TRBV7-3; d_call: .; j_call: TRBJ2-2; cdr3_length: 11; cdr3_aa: ASSPTTSGELF
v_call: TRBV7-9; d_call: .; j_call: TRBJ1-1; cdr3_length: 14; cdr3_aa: ASSLQRTELNTEAF
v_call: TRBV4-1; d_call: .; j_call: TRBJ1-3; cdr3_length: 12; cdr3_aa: ASSPRQPGNTIY
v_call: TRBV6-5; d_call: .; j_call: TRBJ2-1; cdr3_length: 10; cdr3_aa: ASMTPAGEQF
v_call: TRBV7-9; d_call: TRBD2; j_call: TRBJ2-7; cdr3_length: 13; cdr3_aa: ASSTISGGFYEQY
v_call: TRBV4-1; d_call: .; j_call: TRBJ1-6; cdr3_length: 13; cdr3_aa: ASSDKGPYNSPLH
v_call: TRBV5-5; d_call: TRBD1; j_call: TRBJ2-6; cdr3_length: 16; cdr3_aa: ASSSNRDRISGANVLT
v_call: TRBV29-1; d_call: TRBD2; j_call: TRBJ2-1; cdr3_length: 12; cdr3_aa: SVSSGRVSNEQF
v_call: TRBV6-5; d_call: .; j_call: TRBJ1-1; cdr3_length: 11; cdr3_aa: ASRFGPSTEAF
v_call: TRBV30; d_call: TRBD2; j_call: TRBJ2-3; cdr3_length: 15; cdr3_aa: AWSSPRRRAGDNTQY
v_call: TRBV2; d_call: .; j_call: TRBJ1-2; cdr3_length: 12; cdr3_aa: ASSDGAGWNGYT
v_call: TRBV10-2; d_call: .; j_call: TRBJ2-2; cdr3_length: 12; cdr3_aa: ASRPRTSTGELF
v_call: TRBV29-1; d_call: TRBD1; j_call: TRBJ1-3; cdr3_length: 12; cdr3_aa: SVTGGASGNTIY
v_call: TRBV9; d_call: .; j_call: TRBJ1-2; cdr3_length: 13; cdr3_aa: ASSNPPGASYGYT
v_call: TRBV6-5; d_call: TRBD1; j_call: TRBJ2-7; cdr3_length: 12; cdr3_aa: ASSARGQAYEQY
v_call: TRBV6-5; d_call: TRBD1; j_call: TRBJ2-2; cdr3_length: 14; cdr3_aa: ASSYQRTGVTGELF
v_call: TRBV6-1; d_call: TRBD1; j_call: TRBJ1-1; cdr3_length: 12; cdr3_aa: ASSGARDSTEAF
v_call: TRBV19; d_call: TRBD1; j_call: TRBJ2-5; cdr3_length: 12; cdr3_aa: ASSPGQYQETQY
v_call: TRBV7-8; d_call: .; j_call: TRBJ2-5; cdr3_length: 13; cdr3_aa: ASSRSVAGMKTQY
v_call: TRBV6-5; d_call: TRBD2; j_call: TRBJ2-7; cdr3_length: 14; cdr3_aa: ASSYPLAGVQYEQY
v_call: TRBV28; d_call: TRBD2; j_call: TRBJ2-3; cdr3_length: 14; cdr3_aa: ASSLFLAGVTDTQY
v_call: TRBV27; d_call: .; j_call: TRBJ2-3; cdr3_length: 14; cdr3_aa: ASSFAALRVADTQY
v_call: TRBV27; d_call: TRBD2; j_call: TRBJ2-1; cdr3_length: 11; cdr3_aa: ASASGRADEQF
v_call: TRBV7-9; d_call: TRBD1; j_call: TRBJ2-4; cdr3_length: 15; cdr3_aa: ASSLRDRGETKNIQY
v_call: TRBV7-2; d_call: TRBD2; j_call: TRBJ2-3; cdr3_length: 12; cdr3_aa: ASSLTSGSPLQY
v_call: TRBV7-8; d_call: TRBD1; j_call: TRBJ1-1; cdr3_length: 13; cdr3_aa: ASSFRGDMNTEAF
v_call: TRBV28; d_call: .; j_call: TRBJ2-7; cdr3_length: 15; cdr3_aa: ASSLWEPTPMVDEQY
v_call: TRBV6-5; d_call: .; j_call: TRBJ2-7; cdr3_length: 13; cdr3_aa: ASSYSSGSKNEQY
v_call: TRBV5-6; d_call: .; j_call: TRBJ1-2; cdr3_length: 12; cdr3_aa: ASTYGSFRYGYT
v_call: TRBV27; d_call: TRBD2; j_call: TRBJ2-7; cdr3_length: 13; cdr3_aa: ASSASGGSPYEQY
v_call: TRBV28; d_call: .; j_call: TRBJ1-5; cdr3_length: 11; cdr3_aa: ASSLYGIRPQH
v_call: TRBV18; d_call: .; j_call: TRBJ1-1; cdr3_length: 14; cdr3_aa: ASSPPERTRWTEAF
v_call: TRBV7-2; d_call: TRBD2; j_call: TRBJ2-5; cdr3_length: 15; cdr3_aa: ASSFAVAGGIMETQY
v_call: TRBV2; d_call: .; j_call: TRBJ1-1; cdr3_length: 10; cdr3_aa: ASRLWGTEAF
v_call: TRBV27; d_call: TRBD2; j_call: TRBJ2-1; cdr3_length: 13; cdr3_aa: ASSSRGGSYNEQF
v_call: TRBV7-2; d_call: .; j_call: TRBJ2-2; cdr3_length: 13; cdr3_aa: ASTPGRGHTGELF